These T cell receptor beta chains were read from a single sample in a study of T cells in Graves' hyperthyroidism and ophthalmopathy. TCRdb reprocessed the multiplex PCR reads via MiXCR and lists one record per CDR3 protein. The repertoire holds around 350,000 distinct CDR3 sequences, with approximately 14% as singletons. Sequences were obtained from blood. The receptors come from a woman aged 18 to 35 with Graves' hyperthyroidism that later progressed to Graves' ophthalmopathy. Both conserved end residues are part of each CDR3. D genes are given only for firm matches. Not every row has a clone size; where given, it reads once, few, many or a size class.

>TRBV2|TRBJ2-5|TRBD2|NA
TGTGCCAGCAGTGCGGCTAGCGGGAGTAGAGGGGGAGAGACCCAGTACTTC
CASSAASGSRGGETQYF
>TRBV11-2|TRBJ1-1|NA|many
TGTGCCAGCAGCAAGGGGGAGAACACTGAAGCTTTCTTT
CASSKGENTEAFF
>TRBV7-2|TRBJ2-4|NA|NA
TGTGCCAGCAGCCCCCCAGGACCCAGTTTAGCCAAAAACATTCAGTACTTC
CASSPPGPSLAKNIQYF
>TRBV5-8|TRBJ1-2|NA|few
TGTGCCAGCAGCCTGAGGACAGATTATGGCTACACCTTC
CASSLRTDYGYTF
>TRBV7-9|TRBJ2-1|NA|NA
TGTGCCAGCAGCTTAGCCCTACTAGAAATACAGTTCTTC
CASSLALLEIQFF
>TRBV20-1|TRBJ1-2|NA|many
TGCAGTGCTAGCGGAGGGTATGGCTACACCTTC
CSASGGYGYTF
>TRBV13|TRBJ1-2|NA|many
TGTGCCAGCAGCTTAGGAGGAGCTAACTATGGCTACACCTTC
CASSLGGANYGYTF
>TRBV25-1|TRBJ1-4|NA|NA
TGTGCCAGCAGTGAATATGAGAGACAGAAACTGTTTTTT
CASSEYERQKLFF
>TRBV5-1|TRBJ2-3|TRBD2|many
TGCGCCAGCAGCCGAGGCCTTACTAGCGGGAAGAGCACAGATACGCAGTATTTT
CASSRGLTSGKSTDTQYF
>TRBV20-1|TRBJ1-5|NA|NA
TGCAGTGGGAAAGTGGGCAATCAGCCCCAGCATTTT
CSGKVGNQPQHF
>TRBV10-3|TRBJ2-7|NA|many
TGTGCCACCCGGGGTGACTACGAGCAGTACTTC
CATRGDYEQYF
>TRBV29-1|TRBJ1-3|NA|many
TGCAGCGTTGATGTAGGGGGCTCTGGAAACACCATATATTTT
CSVDVGGSGNTIYF
>TRBV12-3/TRBV12-4|TRBJ2-5|NA|many
TGTGCCAGCAGTTGGCCAATCGGGACCCAGTACTTC
CASSWPIGTQYF
>TRBV27|TRBJ2-5|NA|many
TGTGCCAGCAGTTTAGGGGCACTAGTGGAGACCCAGTACTTC
CASSLGALVETQYF
>TRBV2|TRBJ2-7|TRBD1|many
TGTGCCGGAAAACAGGGGACCCACTCTTACGAGCAGTACTTC
CAGKQGTHSYEQYF
>TRBV15|TRBJ2-7|TRBD1|many
TGTGCCACCAGCAAAACAGGGGACGAGCAGTACTTC
CATSKTGDEQYF
>TRBV5-1|TRBJ2-7|NA|NA
TGCGCCAGCAGCTTGGTTAGAGGGGGGGTCTACGAGCAGTACTTC
CASSLVRGGVYEQYF
>TRBV6-1|TRBJ1-1|NA|few
TGTGCCAGCAGTCCCTTGCAGGTCGCCCCGGGAGCTTTCTTT
CASSPLQVAPGAFF
>TRBV6-5|TRBJ2-1|NA|many
TGTGCCAGCAGTTACTACAGGGGGGGCAATGAGCAGTTCTTC
CASSYYRGGNEQFF
>TRBV28|TRBJ1-3|TRBD1|few
TGTGCCAGCAGTCCAGGGGGGGGGCTCTCTGGAAACACCATATATTTT
CASSPGGGLSGNTIYF
>TRBV11-3|TRBJ2-3|NA|many
TGTGCCAGCAGCTTAGGACTAGGGGGAGCAGATACGCAGTATTTT
CASSLGLGGADTQYF
>TRBV7-9|TRBJ2-7|NA|few
TGTGCCAGCAGCATAACGACGGTGGACGAGCAGTACTTC
CASSITTVDEQYF
>TRBV2|TRBJ2-7|TRBD2|many
TGTGCCAGCAATTTTGGGACTAGCGGGAGGGGTAGCTCCTACGAGCAGTACTTC
CASNFGTSGRGSSYEQYF
>TRBV4-3|TRBJ2-2|NA|NA
TGCGCCAGCAGCCAAGTAGGGGCCGGGGAGCTGTTTTTT
CASSQVGAGELFF
>TRBV7-9|TRBJ2-1|TRBD1|many
TGTGCCAGCAGCCCAGGGGGAACCTACAATGAGCAGTTCTTC
CASSPGGTYNEQFF
>TRBV28|TRBJ2-5|NA|many
TGTGCCAGCAGGCCTCCGGGACAAAAAGGAGAGACCCAGTACTTC
CASRPPGQKGETQYF
>TRBV5-1|TRBJ2-3|NA|many
TGCGCCAGCAGCTTGAGTTGGGGTCGAGGCACAGATACGCAGTATTTT
CASSLSWGRGTDTQYF
>TRBV3-1|TRBJ1-2|TRBD1|many
TGTGCCAGCAGCCTCGGAGGGGGCAGAGCTAACTATGGCTACACCTTC
CASSLGGGRANYGYTF
>TRBV5-5|TRBJ2-7|NA|many
TGTGCCAGCAGCTTGGCCGGCAGCGCCTCCTACGAGCAGTACTTC
CASSLAGSASYEQYF
>TRBV13|TRBJ2-5|TRBD1|many
TGTGCCAGCAGCTCCCTTGGTGGACAGGGCCTACAAGAGACCCAGTACTTC
CASSSLGGQGLQETQYF
>TRBV27|TRBJ2-1|TRBD2|many
TGTGCCAGCAGCACCGGGACTAGCGGACTCAATGAGCAGTTCTTC
CASSTGTSGLNEQFF
>TRBV3-1|TRBJ1-3|TRBD1|NA
TGTGCCAGCAGCCTTGGATCCGGACAGGGGGCTTCCTCTGGAAACACCATATATTTT
CASSLGSGQGASSGNTIYF
>TRBV7-2|TRBJ2-5|NA|many
TGTGCCAGTCGGGAGGGGGCTGGGGCCCAGTACTTC
CASREGAGAQYF
>TRBV27|TRBJ2-3|NA|few
TGTGCCAGCAGTTTATCGATGAGGGAGACTGGGGATACGCAGTATTTT
CASSLSMRETGDTQYF
>TRBV20-1|TRBJ2-1|TRBD2|NA
TGCAGTTACTATAGCGGGAGCTCCTACAATGAGCAGTTCTTC
CSYYSGSSYNEQFF
>TRBV12-3/TRBV12-4|TRBJ2-1|TRBD2|many
TGTGCCAGCAGTTTATGGCGGGAGAATGATGAGCAGTTCTTC
CASSLWRENDEQFF
>TRBV7-2|TRBJ1-1|NA|NA
TGTGCCAGCAGCCAGGAGCAGATGAACACTGAAGCTTTCTTT
CASSQEQMNTEAFF
>TRBV7-8|TRBJ2-2|NA|few
TGTGCCAGCAGCTTACGGGCTAGCGAGGACACCGGGGAGCTGTTTTTT
CASSLRASEDTGELFF
>TRBV28|TRBJ2-3|TRBD2|many
TGTGCCAGCAGTTTAGAACTAGCGGGAGTTGGCACAGATACGCAGTATTTT
CASSLELAGVGTDTQYF
>TRBV7-9|TRBJ2-1|NA|NA
TGTGCCAGCAGCTCCCTCGGGACAGAGCAGTTCTTC
CASSSLGTEQFF
>TRBV19|TRBJ2-1|TRBD2|NA
TGTGCCAGTAGTATAAGGTTATGGACCAGCGGGAGCTCCTACAATGAGCAGTTCTTC
CASSIRLWTSGSSYNEQFF
>TRBV29-1|TRBJ2-3|TRBD1|few
TGCAGCGTCGCCTTGACAGGGGCACGCACAGATACGCAGTATTTT
CSVALTGARTDTQYF
>TRBV28|TRBJ2-3|TRBD2|many
TGTGCCACCTCCCCGGGAGGGCCGACAGATACGCAGTATTTT
CATSPGGPTDTQYF
>TRBV28|TRBJ2-4|NA|many
TGTGCCAGCGCCTCGGCAACGGAAAACATTCAGTACTTC
CASASATENIQYF
>TRBV7-2|TRBJ1-2|NA|NA
TGTGCCAGCAGCTTATCCTCCCTCTCAGGGAATCTTAAGGGTGGCTACACCTTC
CASSLSSLSGNLKGGYTF